One and the same sample provided the 18 T cell receptor beta chains below, sequenced in a study of a mutant IDH1 vaccine in newly diagnosed glioma. Some clones are missing from TCRdb's copy, which holds only in-frame ones; the method was immunoSEQ multiplex PCR. This sample has about 83,000 clones; over 75% occur once, and the top ten carry 4% to 5.5%. No antigen has been assigned to these receptors. The sample's time point: week 47, end of study. The content of each vaccine dose was 300 ug of mutant IDH1 20-mer peptide, and topical imiquimod accompanied it. The sample here was PBMCs, taken from a glioma patient whose treatment included an IDH1 peptide vaccine. Receptors were obtained from a man in his forties with glioma.

The chain recombines TRBV30 with TRBJ1-3; no clear D gene. The V end lost 0 bases, the J end lost 0 bases, and 9 bases lay between the germline ends. The CDR3 is 15 amino acids. Germline V lookup: CDR1 GTSNPN, CDR2 SVGIG (reference sequence). The CDR3 region is CAWSVLVSSGNTIYF. The CDR3, as DNA: TGTGCCTGGAGTGTACTTGTCAGCTCTGGAAACACCATATATTTT.

The chain's CDR3 is CASSLDAFEQYF. CDR3 DNA sequence: TGTGCCAGCAGCTTAGACGCATTCGAGCAGTACTTC. The rearrangement uses TRBV7-2 and TRBJ2-7; D is undetermined. CDR3 size: 12 residues. The V gene lost 1 base and the J gene lost 6 bases, with 7 bases spanning the gap. Germline CDR1 SGHTA, CDR2 FQGNSA.

V and J are TRBV28 and TRBJ2-6; 10 bases fit TRBD1. The CDR3 spans 18 residues. V was clipped by 6 bases and J by 0 bases; unmatched bases: 8. The germline V gene encodes CDR1 MDHEN and CDR2 SYDVKM. This chain's CDR3 is CASRGTGVPTSGANVLTF. The CDR3 nucleotides read TGTGCCAGCAGGGGGACAGGGGTCCCAACCTCTGGGGCCAACGTCCTGACTTTC.

The rearrangement uses TRBV5-1 and TRBJ2-2; no clear D gene. CDR1 SGHRS and CDR2 YFSETQ come from the germline V gene. Deletions cut 0 bases from V and 2 bases from J, with 5 bases between. The CDR3 is 14 amino acids. CDR3 protein: CASSLATNTGELFF. CDR3 bases: TGCGCCAGCAGCTTGGCTACTAACACCGGGGAGCTGTTTTTT.

The chain is built from TRBV18 and TRBJ2-3; the D gene is possibly TRBD2 (5 bases). V lost 2 bases to trimming and J lost 6 bases, with 9 bases between them. In germline, CDR1 is KGHSH, CDR2 LQKENI. The CDR3 sequence is 13 residues long. The chain's CDR3 is CASSPGRMDTQYF. The CDR3 bases are TGTGCCAGCTCACCAGGGAGAATGGATACGCAGTATTTT.

The chain combines TRBV5-8 with TRBJ2-1, with D hard to call. V was pared by 0 bases and J by 2 bases, with 9 bases between. The CDR3 length is 15 residues. Germline CDR1 reads SGHTS; CDR2 reads YDEGEE. CDR3 region: CASSLGQPTYNEQFF. DNA of the CDR3: TGTGCCAGCAGCTTGGGGCAGCCTACCTACAATGAGCAGTTCTTC. Supplemented by reference TRBV5-8 and TRBJ2-1, the full variable domain reads EAGVTQSPTHLIKTRGQQATLRCSPISGHTSVYWYQQALGLGLQFLLWYDEGEERNRGNFPPRFSGRQFPNYSSELNVNALELEDSALYLCASSLGQPTYNEQFFGPGTRLTVL.

This chain joins TRBV5-4 and TRBJ2-1; 8 bases are a match to TRBD1. V dropped 0 bases and J dropped 7; count of bases not matched to a gene: 6. The CDR3 is 15 amino acids. Germline lookup yields CDR1 SGHNT and CDR2 YYREEE (reference sequence). The CDR3 DNA reads as TGTGCCAGCAGCTTGGGGGGGACAGGTTGGAATGAGCAGTTCTTC. It yields the protein CASSLGGTGWNEQFF.

The chain uses TRBV6-5 and TRBJ1-5, with D maybe TRBD1 (6 bases). CDR1 is MNHEY, CDR2 SVGAGI, per germline. Trimming removed 6 bases from V and 3 bases from J, with 15 bases in between. The CDR3 is 15 residues long. CDR3 DNA: TGTGCCAGCAGATCACAGGGCTTGAACAATCAGCCCCAGCATTTT. Encoded protein: CASRSQGLNNQPQHF.

The chain couples TRBV6-5 to TRBJ2-5; 7 bases match TRBD2. V trimming: 2 bases; J trimming: 4 bases; junction bases outside the gene matches: 7. In germline, CDR1 is MNHEY, CDR2 SVGAGI. The CDR3 has 15 residues. CDR3 protein: CASSYPASGGETQYF. DNA of the CDR3: TGTGCCAGCAGTTACCCGGCTAGCGGAGGAGAGACCCAGTACTTC.

This chain uses TRBV9 with TRBJ2-3, with D possibly TRBD2 on 7 matching bases. This CDR3 is 16 amino acids long. Germline values: CDR1 SGDLS, CDR2 YYNGEE. Trimming cost V 4 bases and J 3 bases, with 18 bases left between them. CDR3 sequence (DNA): TGTGCCAGCAGCCAGGGAGGGGGGGCGCAGACAGATACGCAGTATTTT. Encoded protein: CASSQGGGAQTDTQYF.

The CDR3 loop reads CASSPASGAANEQFF. The CDR3 bases are TGTGCCAGCAGCCCCGCGAGCGGAGCCGCCAATGAGCAGTTCTTC. The chain has TRBV7-2 and TRBJ2-1; a weak D match, TRBD2 (5 bases). Per germline, CDR1 SGHTA and CDR2 FQGNSA. V was clipped by 5 bases and J by 6 bases, with 17 bases between them. The CDR3 is made up of 15 amino acids.

The V gene is TRBV5-1, the J gene TRBJ2-7; D not certain. The V end lost 0 bases, the J end lost 12 bases, and 19 bases lay between the germline ends. The CDR3 has 14 residues. Germline CDR1 reads SGHRS; CDR2 reads YFSETQ. CDR3 in DNA: TGCGCCAGCAGCTTGGTATCGGCCAGTATACACCTGTACTTC. The encoded protein is CASSLVSASIHLYF.

The chain uses TRBV4-3 and TRBJ1-2, with D perhaps matching TRBD1 (6 bases). The CDR3 covers 17 residues. From germline, CDR1 is LGHNA and CDR2 YSLEER. V was pared by 1 base and J by 2 bases, with 17 bases between. The CDR3 sequence is CASSQAVEVGGNYGYTF. For the CDR3, the DNA is TGCGCCAGCAGCCAAGCGGTCGAGGTAGGGGGAAACTATGGCTACACCTTC.

The J gene is TRBJ1-5, the V gene TRBV19; D gene uncertain. Per the germline V gene, CDR1 is LNHDA and CDR2 is SQIVND (reference sequence). The CDR3 has 14 amino acids. V was shortened by 6 bases and J by 0 bases, with 9 bases between the two germline ends. The CDR3: CASSADHSNQPQHF. CDR3 coding DNA: TGTGCCAGTAGCGCGGACCATAGCAATCAGCCCCAGCATTTT.

This clone occurred a few times. This chain joins TRBV4-3 and TRBJ2-7, with TRBD1 matching over 7 bases. This CDR3 has 15 amino acids. The germline V gene encodes CDR1 LGHNA and CDR2 YSLEER. The V segment lost 0 bases and the J segment 8 bases; nucleotides outside the gene matches: 10. CDR3 DNA sequence: TGCGCCAGCAGCCAAGAATTCGGACAGGTCCATCAGCAGTACTTC. Translated, it gives CASSQEFGQVHQQYF.

V gene TRBV30 combines with J gene TRBJ2-3; 12 bases agree with TRBD1. CDR3 size: 16 residues. Trimming took 3 bases from V and 5 from J; bases not matched to a gene: 9. Per the germline V gene, CDR1 is GTSNPN and CDR2 is SVGIG (reference sequence). The CDR3: CAWRSRDRGRGDTQYF. For the CDR3, the DNA is TGTGCCTGGAGGAGCCGGGACAGGGGGCGAGGAGATACGCAGTATTTT.

The V call is TRBV7-6, the J call TRBJ1-5; 7 bases align to TRBD1. The CDR3 runs 15 residues. Per germline, CDR1 SGHVS and CDR2 FNYEAQ. The ends lost 6 bases at V and 0 bases at J; junction bases unmatched: 5. CDR3 sequence: CASRLGQNSNQPQHF. CDR3 DNA sequence: TGTGCCAGCAGGCTGGGACAGAATAGCAATCAGCCCCAGCATTTT.

The rearrangement links TRBV6-1 to TRBJ1-2; 7 nucleotides match TRBD1. Germline V CDR1 and CDR2: MNHNS, SASEGT. There are 15 residues in the CDR3. Unmatched junction bases numbered 11, after V lost 7 bases and J lost 3 bases. In DNA form, the CDR3 reads TGTGCCAGCACCTGGGGGACAGAAGCCCACTATGGCTACACCTTC. Protein product: CASTWGTEAHYGYTF.